Here is one T cell receptor (beta chain) with its context. Antigen unknown. From the 120-subject validation cohort, which was separate from the roughly 630-subject first cohort, the donors were drawn. The data stem from a study of cytomegalovirus exposure and HLA in healthy donors. Some clones are missing from TCRdb's copy, which holds only in-frame ones; the method was immunoSEQ multiplex PCR. The sample consists of 200,000 to 250,000 clones, roughly 88% of them appearing once. Whole-study findings and limits: In vitro assays verified that three CMV-associated chains recognized CMV antigens specifically. According to the study, around 150 TCR beta chains were cytomegalovirus-associated.

CDR1 and CDR2 (germline): ENHRY, SYGVKD. The CDR3 length is 16 residues. V lost 4 bases and J lost 1; bases outside the gene matches: 6. The chain has TRBV10-3 and TRBJ2-5; TRBD2 matches at 10 bases. The source is a woman in her thirties in good health and CMV-seropositive. Material: PBMCs. Here the CDR3 reads CAISGWLAGAQETQYF. The CDR3 bases are TGTGCCATCAGTGGGTGGCTAGCGGGAGCCCAAGAGACCCAGTACTTC.